The sequence of this T cell receptor (beta chain) was determined in a study of shared clonotypes between healthy human individuals. Whole-study findings and limits: Among donors, clonotype sharing was expected to be affected by sequencing depth. Exclusively blood specimens were collected; tissue repertoires likely differ.

The assay was run at deep level. The protocol was immunoSEQ multiplex PCR, while the TCRdb copy is restricted to in-frame clones and leaves out a portion. The table records 2.3 million or so clones, 85% to 95% of them present only once. V lost 7 bases, J lost 3 bases, and 2 bases stayed unmatched. CDR1 and CDR2 (germline): MDHEN, SYDVKM. The CDR3 contains 12 residues. About this clone: Its cognate antigen is unknown.

Partitioning of CD4+ cells yielded a CD45RA+ naive subset and a CD45RA-negative memory subset. The chain combines TRBV28 with TRBJ1-1; TRBD1 matches at 7 bases. The TCR originated in a man aged 18 to 30 in good health. Some clones in this sample may be carry-over from other donors' samples. What was sequenced was naive CD4+ T cells from PBMCs. Subset: CD45RA+ positively selected. The DNA of the CDR3 is TGTGCCAGCAAGGGGGCCCACACTGAAGCTTTCTTT. It specifies CASKGAHTEAFF.